This T cell receptor beta chain was retrieved from a study of immune evolution from preneoplasia to lung adenocarcinoma. After pathologic assessment, macro-dissection selected premalignant or tumor cells for extraction. Libraries were prepared by immunoSEQ multiplex PCR; TCRdb keeps only in-frame clonotypes and omits some of them. The sample lists 39,000 or so clones, around 85% occurring once. Whole-study findings and limits: T cell clonality was higher in KRAS-mutant than EGFR-mutant or wild-type nodules. Normal lung had the highest top T cell clone frequencies. Later-stage lesions seemingly showed higher T cell density and diversity than normal lung.

As for this clone: Antigen: not known.

The clonotype comes from a person between 60 and 69 years old with lung adenocarcinoma. Sequenced material: FFPE invasive lung adenocarcinoma tissue.

CDR3 protein: CASRMNTGELFF. CDR3 in DNA: TGTGCCAGCAGGATGAACACCGGGGAGCTGTTTTTT. The V gene is TRBV28, the J gene TRBJ2-2; D is undetermined. V was cut by 6 bases and J by 1 base, with 3 bases left in between. Germline CDR1 and CDR2: MDHEN and SYDVKM. CDR3 length: 12 residues. Variable domain in full (rest from reference TRBV28 and TRBJ2-2): DVKVTQSSRYLVKRTGEKVFLECVQDMDHENMFWYRQDPGLGLRLIYFSYDVKMKEKGDIPEGYSVSREKKERFSLILESASTNQTSMYLCASRMNTGELFFGEGSRLTVL.